This is a list of T cell receptor beta chains from one sample in a study of shared clonotypes between healthy human individuals. Libraries were prepared by immunoSEQ multiplex PCR; TCRdb keeps only in-frame clonotypes and omits some of them. The repertoire holds 300,000 to 400,000 clones, with 87% as singletons. Sequences were obtained from memory CD8+ T cells sorted from blood. These TCRs come from a man aged 18 to 35 in good health. CDR3s leave out the opening cysteine and the closing phenylalanine or tryptophan. The order of the fields is V gene, J gene, CDR3 protein.

V gene: TRBV4-2
J gene: TRBJ2-1
CDR3 protein: ASSQGAGYNEQF

V gene: TRBV6-1
J gene: TRBJ2-7
CDR3 protein: ASSEGQGSNEQY

V gene: TRBV5-1
J gene: TRBJ2-3
CDR3 protein: ASSSKSSGGADTQY

V gene: TRBV7-2
J gene: TRBJ2-2
CDR3 protein: ASSLWALGTGELF

V gene: TRBV4-1
J gene: TRBJ2-7
CDR3 protein: ASSQGASGSYEQY

V gene: TRBV27
J gene: TRBJ1-2
CDR3 protein: ASSLRTGYGYT

V gene: TRBV10-3
J gene: TRBJ2-7
CDR3 protein: ATIGLAGYEQY

V gene: TRBV7-8
J gene: TRBJ1-3
CDR3 protein: ASSLVAGSGNTIY

V gene: TRBV6-1
J gene: TRBJ2-7
CDR3 protein: ASSEVKSYEQY

V gene: TRBV9
J gene: TRBJ1-2
CDR3 protein: ASSVTRTVRYGYT

V gene: TRBV6-1
J gene: TRBJ1-2
CDR3 protein: ASSLTFDGYT

V gene: TRBV2
J gene: TRBJ2-3
CDR3 protein: ASSAILLAGGGDTQY

V gene: TRBV5-1
J gene: TRBJ2-7
CDR3 protein: ASSLPSGWLSYEQY